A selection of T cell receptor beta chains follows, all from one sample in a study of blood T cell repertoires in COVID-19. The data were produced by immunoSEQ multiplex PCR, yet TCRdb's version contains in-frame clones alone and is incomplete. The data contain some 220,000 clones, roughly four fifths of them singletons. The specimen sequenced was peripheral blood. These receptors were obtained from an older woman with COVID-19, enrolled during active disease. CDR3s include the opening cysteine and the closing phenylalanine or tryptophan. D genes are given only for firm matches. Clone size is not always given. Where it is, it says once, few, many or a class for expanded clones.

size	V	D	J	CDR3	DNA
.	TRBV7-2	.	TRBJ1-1	CASSLVFRETEAFF	TGTGCCAGCAGCTTAGTGTTCCGGGAAACTGAAGCTTTCTTT
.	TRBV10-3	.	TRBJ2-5	CAISESRETQYF	TGTGCCATCAGTGAGTCCAGGGAGACCCAGTACTTC
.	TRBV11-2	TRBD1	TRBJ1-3	CASSRDSSGNTIYF	TGTGCCAGCAGCCGGGACAGCTCTGGAAACACCATATATTTT
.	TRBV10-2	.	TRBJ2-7	CASSDRRGDSSYEQYF	TGCGCCAGCAGTGATAGGCGGGGGGACAGCTCCTACGAGCAGTACTTC
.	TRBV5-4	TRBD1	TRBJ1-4	CASSLVRGQGEKLFF	TGTGCCAGCAGCTTGGTCCGGGGACAGGGGGAAAAACTGTTTTTT
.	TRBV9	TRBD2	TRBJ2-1	CASSATLDSGRTYNEQFF	TGTGCCAGCAGCGCAACCCTAGACAGCGGGAGGACCTACAATGAGCAGTTCTTC
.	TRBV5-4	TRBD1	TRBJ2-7	CASSPSIPRDRVSEQYF	TGTGCCAGCAGCCCGTCGATCCCCCGGGACAGGGTATCCGAGCAGTACTTC
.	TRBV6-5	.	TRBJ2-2	CASAPDSRYTGELFF	TGTGCCAGCGCGCCCGACTCGCGATACACCGGGGAGCTGTTTTTT
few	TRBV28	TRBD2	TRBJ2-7	CASSLVTGGRNEQYF	TGTGCCAGCAGTTTGGTGACGGGGGGACGGAACGAGCAGTACTTC
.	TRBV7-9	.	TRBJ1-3	CASNSANVRGGNTIYF	TGTGCCAGCAATTCTGCCAACGTCAGGGGCGGAAACACCATATATTTT
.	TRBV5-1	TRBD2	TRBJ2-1	CASSSPGLAVYNEQFF	TGCGCCAGCAGCTCTCCGGGACTAGCGGTCTACAATGAGCAGTTCTTC
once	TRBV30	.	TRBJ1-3	CAWRESGNTIYF	TGTGCCTGGCGCGAATCTGGAAACACCATATATTTT
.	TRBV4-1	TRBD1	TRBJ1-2	CASSQTGQVPYGYTF	TGCGCCAGCAGCCAGACGGGACAGGTACCTTATGGCTACACCTTC
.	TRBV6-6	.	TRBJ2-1	CASSPVGFPSSYNEQFF	TGTGCCAGCAGTCCAGTCGGGTTCCCAAGCTCCTACAATGAGCAGTTCTTC
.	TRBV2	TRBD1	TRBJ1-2	CASRGGQGNYGYTF	TGTGCCAGCAGGGGGGGACAGGGGAACTATGGCTACACCTTC
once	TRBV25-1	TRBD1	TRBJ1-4	CASREGGTGNEKLFF	TGTGCCAGCCGCGAAGGAGGGACAGGGAATGAAAAACTGTTTTTT